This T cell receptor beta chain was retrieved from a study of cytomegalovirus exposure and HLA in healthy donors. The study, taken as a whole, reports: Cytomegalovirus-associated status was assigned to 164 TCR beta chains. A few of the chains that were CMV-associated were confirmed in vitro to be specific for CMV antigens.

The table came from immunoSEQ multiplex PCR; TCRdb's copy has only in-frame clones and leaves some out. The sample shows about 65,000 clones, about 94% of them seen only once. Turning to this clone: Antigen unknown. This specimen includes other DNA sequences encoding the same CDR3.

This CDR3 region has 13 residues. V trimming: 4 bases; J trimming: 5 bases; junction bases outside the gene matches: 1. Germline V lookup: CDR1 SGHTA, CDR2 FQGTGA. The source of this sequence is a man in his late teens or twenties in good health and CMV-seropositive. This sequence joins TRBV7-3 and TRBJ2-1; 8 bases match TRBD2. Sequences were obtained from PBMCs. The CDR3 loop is CASSSGLDNEQFF. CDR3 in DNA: TGTGCCAGCAGCTCGGGACTAGACAATGAGCAGTTCTTC.